The rows below give T cell receptor beta chains drawn from one sample of a study of blood T cell repertoires in COVID-19. The repertoire was sequenced with immunoSEQ multiplex PCR; TCRdb's copy has only in-frame clones and lacks some. This table has a few hundred thousand clones, around four fifths appearing once. The specimen sequenced was PBMCs or T cells enriched from blood (not recorded which). These receptor sequences come from a man younger than 40 with acute COVID-19. CDR3s include the opening cysteine and the closing phenylalanine or tryptophan. D genes are given only for firm matches. Clone size, where shown, is once, few, many, or a class for clones that have expanded.

J | V | size | D | CDR3 | DNA
TRBJ2-3 | TRBV28 | NA | TRBD2 | CASSLLAGVTDTQYF | TGTGCCAGCAGTCTACTAGCGGGGGTCACAGATACGCAGTATTTT
TRBJ2-1 | TRBV11-3 | NA | TRBD2 | CASSFTSGGSYNEQFF | TGTGCCAGCAGCTTTACTAGCGGGGGATCCTACAATGAGCAGTTCTTC
TRBJ1-2 | TRBV6-4 | NA | NA | CASSGQRDGYTF | TGTGCCAGCAGCGGACAGAGGGATGGCTACACCTTC
TRBJ1-5 | TRBV6-5 | NA | TRBD1 | CASSSLGTGHQPQHF | TGTGCCAGCAGTTCCCTTGGGACAGGGCATCAGCCCCAGCATTTT
TRBJ1-1 | TRBV6-2/TRBV6-3 | NA | NA | CASSYSNSPSRWTEAFF | TGTGCCAGCAGTTACTCGAATTCGCCGTCGCGGTGGACTGAAGCTTTCTTT
TRBJ2-3 | TRBV11-2 | NA | TRBD2 | CASSAGLAVSTDTQYF | TGTGCCAGCAGCGCCGGACTAGCGGTGAGCACAGATACGCAGTATTTT
TRBJ2-3 | TRBV19 | NA | TRBD1 | CASSGLGTGEFSQYF | TGTGCCAGTAGTGGCCTCGGGACAGGGGAGTTTTCGCAGTATTTT
TRBJ1-1 | TRBV27 | NA | TRBD1 | CASSLTGNEAFF | TGTGCCAGCAGTTTGACAGGGAATGAAGCTTTCTTT
TRBJ2-3 | TRBV11-2 | NA | NA | CASSLEGVRTDTQYF | TGTGCCAGCAGCTTAGAGGGCGTACGCACAGATACGCAGTATTTT
TRBJ1-5 | TRBV19 | few | NA | CASSIVLVGSNQPQHF | TGTGCCAGTAGTATCGTCCTGGTCGGTAGCAATCAGCCCCAGCATTTT
TRBJ1-1 | TRBV18 | NA | NA | CASSPSGMNTEAFF | TGTGCCAGCTCACCAAGCGGGATGAACACTGAAGCTTTCTTT
TRBJ2-3 | TRBV5-1 | once | TRBD2 | CASSPGRGLASETQYF | TGCGCCAGCAGCCCCGGGCGGGGACTAGCGAGCGAAACGCAGTATTTT
TRBJ1-2 | TRBV6-6 | NA | TRBD1 | CASSDGTGYNYGYTF | TGTGCCAGCAGTGACGGGACAGGATACAACTATGGCTACACCTTC